This T cell receptor (beta chain) was documented in a study of naive and memory T cell subsets. The SP2 primer and nested alpha and beta constant region primers amplified ligated cDNA in four rounds. TCRdb fed the UMI-ligation and nested PCR reads into MiXCR, producing one record per CDR3 protein. This sample has 20,000 to 25,000 distinct CDR3 sequences, with around 6% found just once. Treatment denoted: skin biopsy from PPD injection site in Mantoux-positive individual. TCR cDNA received a 3' ligated oligonucleotide that carried a UMI. In this sample, this clonotype turned up a few times. This CDR3 is built from 13 residues. The V segment lost 6 bases and the J segment 0 bases; nucleotides outside the gene matches: 3. The germline V gene encodes CDR1 DFQATT and CDR2 SNEGSKA (reference sequence).

This clonotype was obtained from an adult in good health. The sample here was skin, taken from a tuberculin skin test site. This chain uses TRBV20-1 with TRBJ1-1, with TRBD1 matching 8 bases. DNA for the CDR3: TGCAGTGCCCCGGGACAGGTGAACACTGAAGCTTTCTTT. This gives the protein CSAPGQVNTEAFF.